The entry below describes one T cell receptor (beta chain). The data originate from a study of blood T cell repertoires in COVID-19. In the original workflow: From reference gene primer amplification, estimates of nucleated cell counts were derived. Measured with immunoSEQ multiplex PCR; TCRdb has only the in-frame clones, and not every one. For V, J and clone size, that table is used; D and trimming come from the DNA. The sample records about 210,000 clones, around 90% being singletons. The receptor comes from a man under 40 in a cohort exposed to, infected with or recovered from COVID-19 (not recorded which). Sequenced input: PBMCs or T cells enriched from blood (not recorded which).

The CDR3 here is CSVGGQLNTEAFF. The CDR3 DNA reads TGCAGCGTGGGGGGACAGCTGAACACTGAAGCTTTCTTT. The rearrangement links TRBV29-1 to TRBJ1-1; the match to TRBD1 covers 7 bases. J gave up 0 bases and V 6 bases, and 4 bases lay outside the gene matches. The germline V gene encodes CDR1 SQVTM and CDR2 ANQGSEA. The CDR3 loop spans 13 amino acids.